This T cell receptor (beta chain) was recovered during a study of graft-versus-host responses after intestinal transplantation. About the research overall: Anti-thymocyte globulin was used for induction in all recipients, who then took tacrolimus and steroids for roughly 3 years. Study results and limitations: The study associated peak circulating GvH clone levels with early post-transplant HvG declines. In recipient marrow, GvH clones were found, and some appeared first in ileum or blood.

CDR3 length: 12 residues. Looked up from germline, CDR1 is MNHGY and CDR2 is SVAAGI. V lost 6 bases to trimming and J lost 10 bases, with 15 bases between them. With respect to this clone: What it binds is not known.

Libraries were prepared by immunoSEQ multiplex PCR; TCRdb keeps only in-frame clonotypes and omits some of them. The sample shows about 110,000 clones, 85% to 95% of them seen only once. Here the sequenced sample was unstimulated CD8+ T cells sorted from spleen or lymph node cells, taken before intestinal transplant. This sequence was found in a human donor who received an intestinal transplant. V gene TRBV6-9 combines with J gene TRBJ1-2; D not certain. The CDR3 DNA sequence: TGTGCCAGCAGGGACCCAAGAGGAGACTACACCTTC. Protein sequence: CASRDPRGDYTF.